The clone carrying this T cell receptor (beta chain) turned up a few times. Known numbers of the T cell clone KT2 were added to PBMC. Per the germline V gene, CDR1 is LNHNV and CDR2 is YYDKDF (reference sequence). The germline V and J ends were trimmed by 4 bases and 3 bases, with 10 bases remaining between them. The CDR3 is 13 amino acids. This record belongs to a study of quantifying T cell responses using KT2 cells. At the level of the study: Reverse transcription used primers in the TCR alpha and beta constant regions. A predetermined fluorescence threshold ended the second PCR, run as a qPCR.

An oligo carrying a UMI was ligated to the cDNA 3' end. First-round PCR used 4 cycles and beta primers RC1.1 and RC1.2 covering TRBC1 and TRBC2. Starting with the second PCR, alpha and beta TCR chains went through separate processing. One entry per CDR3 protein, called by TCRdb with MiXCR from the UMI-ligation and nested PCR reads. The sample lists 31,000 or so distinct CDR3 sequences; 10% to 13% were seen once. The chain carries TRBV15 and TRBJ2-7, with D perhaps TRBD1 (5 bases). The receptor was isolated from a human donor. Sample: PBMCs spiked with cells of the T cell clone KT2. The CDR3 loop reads CATSKGPFYEQYF. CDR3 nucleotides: TGTGCCACCAGCAAGGGGCCTTTCTACGAGCAGTACTTC.